This entry lists 18 T cell receptor beta chains sequenced from one sample in a study of human T cells and chemical hapten exposure. TCRdb called the RACE reads again in MiXCR, with one record for every CDR3 protein. The sample holds about 77,000 distinct CDR3 sequences, approximately 15% seen once. Indicated time point: pre-sensitization, week 0. The sample's treatment: therapeutic diphenylcyclopropenone sensitization with weekly scalp DPC. The sample here was whole blood, taken in connection with sensitization to the hapten diphenylcyclopropenone (DPC). The receptor source for this set is a woman between 45 and 65 years old with alopecia areata. Some clones in this sample may be carry-over from other donors' samples.

This clonotype has just a few counts. This sequence joins TRBV29-1 and TRBJ2-5; D not resolved. The V gene lost 5 bases and the J gene lost 2 bases, with 9 bases spanning the gap. This CDR3 has 12 residues. Looked up from germline, CDR1 is SQVTM and CDR2 is ANQGSEA. CDR3 nucleotides: TGCAGCGTTCGCTACGGACAAGAGACCCAGTACTTC. It codes for CSVRYGQETQYF.

This rearrangement joins TRBV2 to TRBJ1-1; a weak D match, TRBD1 (6 bases). CDR1 is SNHLY and CDR2 is FYNNEI in the germline V gene. Trimming shortened V by 2 bases and J by 6 bases, and 16 bases separated the two germline ends. The length of the CDR3 is 15 residues. This CDR3 is CASSESGVEISEAFF. CDR3 DNA sequence: TGTGCCAGCAGTGAATCAGGGGTCGAAATCTCTGAAGCTTTCTTT.

The gene calls are TRBV5-1 and TRBJ2-3; TRBD1 aligns across 8 bases. V gave up 4 bases and J gave up 3 bases; unmatched junction bases: 1. The CDR3 consists of 13 residues. Germline V lookup: CDR1 SGHRS, CDR2 YFSETQ. The CDR3 reads CASSGQGTDTQYF. The DNA for the CDR3 is TGCGCCAGCAGCGGACAGGGTACAGATACGCAGTATTTT.

In its sample, this clonotype was seen a few times. The chain has TRBV18 and TRBJ1-5, with D possibly matching TRBD1 (5 bases). Per germline, CDR1 KGHSH and CDR2 LQKENI. The CDR3 is 16 residues long. Trimming left V 3 bases short and J 3 bases short, with 15 bases between. The CDR3 DNA sequence: TGTGCCAGCTCACCCCCCGGGGGGGTTCCCAATCAGCCCCAGCATTTT. Translation: CASSPPGGVPNQPQHF.

Turning to this clonotype: This may arise from a read error, as a much more abundant clone is one base away. CDR3 protein: CAWTRAGGTGAFF. The DNA of the CDR3 is TGTGCCTGGACGAGGGCAGGTGGCACTGGAGCTTTCTTT. The V gene is TRBV30, the J gene TRBJ1-1; D not resolved. CDR1 GTSNPN and CDR2 SVGIG come from the germline V gene (reference sequence). The CDR3 contains 13 residues. The full variable domain, in which reference TRBV30 and TRBJ1-1 provide the parts outside the CDR3, is SQTIHQWPATLVQPVGSPLSLECTVEGTSNPNLYWYRQAAGRGLQLLFYSVGIGQISSEVPQNLSASRPQDRQFILSSKKLLLSDSGFYLCAWTRAGGTGAFFGQGTRLTVV.

The chain links TRBV29-1 to TRBJ2-1; TRBD2 matches 14 bases. In germline, CDR1 is SQVTM, CDR2 ANQGSEA. The V and J ends lost 8 bases and 9 bases, in that order; junction bases with no gene match: 6. The CDR3 runs 13 residues. The CDR3, as DNA: TGCAGCACGGGACTAGCGGGAGACGGTGAGCAGTTCTTC. This translates into CSTGLAGDGEQFF.

This clonotype has more than one count but fewer than ten. This rearrangement joins TRBV5-1 to TRBJ1-1; D is ambiguous. CDR3 length equals 13 residues. V lost 6 bases, J lost 0 bases, and 9 bases lay in between. The germline V gene encodes CDR1 SGHRS and CDR2 YFSETQ. The CDR3 coding sequence is TGCGCCAGCAATGGGGTGATGAACACTGAAGCTTTCTTT. Translation gives CASNGVMNTEAFF.

The sample holds many counts of this clonotype. The gene calls are TRBV20-1 and TRBJ2-5, with D unresolved. Germline V gives CDR1 DFQATT, CDR2 SNEGSKA (reference sequence). The V end was cut by 6 bases, the J end by 5 bases, with 10 bases between. CDR3 length: 11 amino acids. In DNA form, the CDR3 reads TGCAGTGCCCTGGACGGCGAGACCCAGTACTTC. Encoded protein: CSALDGETQYF.

This clonotype was recorded a few times. The V call is TRBV7-2, the J call TRBJ2-2, with D unresolved. V lost 1 base, J lost 7 bases, and 10 bases lay in between. Germline lookup yields CDR1 SGHTA and CDR2 FQGNSA. The CDR3 spans 14 residues. Here the CDR3 DNA reads TGTGCCAGCAGCTTAGATGAAGTTATCGGGGAGCTGTTTTTT. Translating gives CASSLDEVIGELFF.

Of note for this clonotype: Given a much more abundant clone one base away, this may be a read error. J is TRBJ2-7 and V is TRBV5-5; 7 nucleotides line up with TRBD1. Trimming removed 3 bases from V and 2 bases from J; junction bases left unmatched: 11. Germline V CDR1 and CDR2: SGHKS, YYEKEE (reference sequence). The CDR3 length is 16 residues. Here the CDR3 DNA reads TGTGCCAGCAGCTCGACTTCCGGGACAGCACCCTACGAGCAGTACTTC. Its protein product is CASSSTSGTAPYEQYF. The full variable domain, in which reference TRBV5-5 and TRBJ2-7 provide the parts outside the CDR3, is DAGVTQSPTHLIKTRGQQVTLRCSPISGHKSVSWYQQVLGQGPQFIFQYYEKEERGRGNFPDRFSARQFPNYSSELNVNALLLGDSALYLCASSSTSGTAPYEQYFGPGTRLTVT.

The table lists this clonotype with a few counts. The rearrangement links TRBV7-2 to TRBJ1-3, with D tentatively TRBD1 (6 bases). The germline V and J ends were trimmed by 0 bases and 2 bases, with 11 bases remaining between them. Germline CDR1 SGHTA, CDR2 FQGNSA. This CDR3 spans 16 amino acids. This CDR3 reads CASSLASRGPGNTIYF. CDR3 coding DNA: TGTGCCAGCAGCTTAGCCTCCAGGGGTCCTGGAAACACCATATATTTT. Variable domain in full (rest from reference TRBV7-2 and TRBJ1-3): GAGVSQSPSNKVTEKGKDVELRCDPISGHTALYWYRQSLGQGLEFLIYFQGNSAPDKSGLPSDRFSAERTGGSVSTLTIQRTQQEDSAVYLCASSLASRGPGNTIYFGEGSWLTVV.

The V gene is TRBV6-1, the J gene TRBJ2-7; D remains unclear. Trimming stripped 3 bases from V and 4 bases from J, with 7 bases between. CDR1 and CDR2 from the germline V gene are MNHNS and SASEGT. The CDR3 is 12 residues long. CDR3 protein: CASSEIGYEQYF. In DNA, the CDR3 is TGTGCCAGCAGTGAGATAGGGTACGAGCAGTACTTC.

The genes are TRBV7-9 and TRBJ1-5; no clear D gene. Germline V gene lookup returns CDR1 SEHNR and CDR2 FQNEAQ (reference sequence). CDR3 size: 15 residues. Trimming stripped 1 base from V and 1 base from J, with 8 bases between. The CDR3 protein is CASSLDGRSNQPQHF. In DNA form, the CDR3 reads TGTGCCAGCAGCTTAGATGGTAGGAGCAATCAGCCCCAGCATTTT.

At least ten counts were recorded for this clonotype. This rearrangement joins TRBV7-2 to TRBJ2-2; D gene uncertain. Per germline, CDR1 SGHTA and CDR2 FQGNSA. V was trimmed by 5 bases and J by 5 bases, leaving 9 bases between them. CDR3 size: 13 residues. CDR3 nucleotides: TGTGCCAGCAGCCGGATCCGTACCGGGGAGCTGTTTTTT. Amino acid sequence: CASSRIRTGELFF.

The gene calls are TRBV15 and TRBJ1-5, with D unclear. In germline, CDR1 is LNHNV, CDR2 YYDKDF (reference sequence). Trimming removed 0 bases at V and 1 base at J, with 7 bases between. The CDR3 length is 15 residues. The CDR3 DNA reads as TGTGCCACCAGCAGAGAGGCGAGGAGCAATCAGCCCCAGCATTTT. Its protein is CATSREARSNQPQHF.

The chain joins TRBV12-3 or TRBV12-4 to TRBJ2-7, with 8 bases fitting TRBD2. This CDR3 region has 15 residues. The V gene end was trimmed by 3 bases and the J gene end by 2 bases; junction bases not matched to a gene: 6. The DNA of the CDR3 is TGTGCCAGCAGTTTGATTCAGGGACTAGCCTACGAGCAGTACTTC. Its protein product is CASSLIQGLAYEQYF.

The chain links TRBV11-2 to TRBJ2-3; no reliable D call. The V end lost 3 bases, the J end lost 1 base, and 8 bases lay between the germline ends. Germline V gene data show CDR1 as SGHAT and CDR2 as FQNNGV. The CDR3 is 14 amino acids. The CDR3 nucleotides are TGTGCCAGCAGCTTTCAGCGCGGCACAGATACGCAGTATTTT. It yields the protein CASSFQRGTDTQYF.

V is TRBV18 and J is TRBJ2-6; D not certain. CDR3 size: 19 residues. CDR1 and CDR2 (germline): KGHSH, LQKENI. V lost 6 bases and J lost 0, with 21 bases in between. CDR3 nucleotide sequence: TGTGCCAGCTCCCCCATAAACAGATTGTCTGGCTCTGGGGCCAACGTCCTGACTTTC. Its protein product is CASSPINRLSGSGANVLTF.